Shown below are 9 T cell receptor beta chains from a single sample sequenced in a study of blood T cell repertoires in COVID-19. Repertoires were generated with immunoSEQ multiplex PCR, while TCRdb's copy carries only in-frame clones and drops some. This table has around 220,000 clones, around four fifths appearing once. Material: peripheral blood. The receptor source for this set is a woman of 80 years or more with COVID-19, enrolled during active disease.

This rearrangement joins TRBV6-5 to TRBJ2-2; 9 nucleotides match TRBD2. Germline loops: CDR1 MNHEY, CDR2 SVGAGI. Trimming cost V 4 bases and J 2 bases; bases outside gene matches: 2. CDR3 length: 15 amino acids. The CDR3 is CASSFSGSNTGELFF. The CDR3 DNA follows: TGTGCCAGCAGTTTTAGCGGGAGCAACACCGGGGAGCTGTTTTTT.

J is TRBJ2-1 and V is TRBV5-1; TRBD2 matches 16 bases. CDR1 and CDR2 (germline): SGHRS, YFSETQ. V was pared by 5 bases and J by 4 bases, with 9 bases of the junction left unmatched. The CDR3 loop spans 18 amino acids. CDR3 region: CASSIQGTSGRGYNEQFF. The CDR3 DNA is TGCGCCAGCAGTATCCAAGGGACTAGCGGGAGGGGGTACAATGAGCAGTTCTTC.

The chain employs TRBV4-1 and TRBJ1-2; D might be TRBD1 (5 bases). The germline V gene has CDR1 MGHRA and CDR2 YSYEKL. Trimming took 4 bases from V and 5 from J, leaving 8 bases between them. CDR3 length: 12 residues. The DNA of the CDR3 is TGCGCCAGCAGCCTTCAGGGTTATGGCTACACCTTC. It is translated as CASSLQGYGYTF.

This chain uses TRBV7-2 with TRBJ1-1, with 9 bases aligning to TRBD1. V gave up 0 bases and J gave up 5 bases; unmatched junction bases: 1. The CDR3 spans 14 residues. Germline CDR1 and CDR2: SGHTA and FQGNSA. In DNA, the CDR3 is TGTGCCAGCAGCTTAGCGACAGGGGGAACTGAAGCTTTCTTT. Encoded protein: CASSLATGGTEAFF.

Ten or more counts support this clone. The chain recombines TRBV5-4 with TRBJ1-2; tentatively, D is TRBD1 (6 bases). This CDR3 contains 17 residues. Trimming cost V 2 bases and J 2 bases, with 19 bases left between them. From germline, CDR1 is SGHNT and CDR2 YYREEE (reference sequence). For the CDR3, the DNA is TGTGCCAGCAGCTTATTTTCCGGGACACAACGCAACTATGGCTACACCTTC. As protein: CASSLFSGTQRNYGYTF. The complete variable domain, with remaining parts taken from reference TRBV5-4 and TRBJ1-2, reads ETGVTQSPTHLIKTRGQQVTLRCSSQSGHNTVSWYQQALGQGPQFIFQYYREEENGRGNFPPRFSGLQFPNYSSELNVNALELDDSALYLCASSLFSGTQRNYGYTFGSGTRLTVV.

The chain combines TRBV28 with TRBJ1-2; D uncertain. V lost 2 bases to trimming and J lost 5 bases, with 12 bases between them. CDR1 and CDR2 from the germline V gene are MDHEN and SYDVKM. The CDR3 loop spans 14 amino acids. The CDR3 bases are TGTGCCAGCAGTTTAAACTTGGGGAGATATGGCTACACCTTC. Encoded protein: CASSLNLGRYGYTF.

A few counts support this clone. V gene TRBV28 combines with J gene TRBJ2-7; TRBD1 matches 10 bases. Losses at the gene ends were 6 bases for V and 2 bases for J; bases not matched to a gene: 10. The CDR3 consists of 16 residues. Looked up from germline, CDR1 is MDHEN and CDR2 is SYDVKM. DNA of the CDR3: TGTGCCAGCAGCCCCCCTGGACAGGGGGGTCCCTACGAGCAGTACTTC. Protein: CASSPPGQGGPYEQYF.

The chain links TRBV19 to TRBJ1-5, with D possibly matching TRBD1 (6 bases). CDR1 is LNHDA and CDR2 is SQIVND in the germline V gene (reference sequence). V lost 5 bases and J lost 6, with 8 bases in between. The CDR3 is 12 residues long. The CDR3 loop is CASSLGAQPQHF. The CDR3 DNA reads as TGTGCCAGTAGTTTGGGGGCTCAGCCCCAGCATTTT.

The chain uses TRBV5-6 and TRBJ2-5; 9 bases fit TRBD2. This CDR3 has 16 residues. Germline lookup yields CDR1 SGHDT and CDR2 YYEEEE. J was trimmed by 0 bases and V by 5 bases; bases with no gene match: 8. DNA for the CDR3: TGTGCCAGCAGTCGAGTAGCGGGGGCCCACCAAGAGACCCAGTACTTC. It specifies CASSRVAGAHQETQYF.